This T cell receptor beta chain was obtained from a study of spatial heterogeneity in lung cancer. Study-wide background: Follow-up PBMC samples were sequenced when available, at a median of approximately two years after resection.

Every TCR cDNA molecule carried a tag that served as a unique molecular identifier. MiXCR was run by TCRdb on the 5' RACE reads, yielding one entry per CDR3 protein. The sample lists 110,000 or so distinct CDR3 sequences; 11% were seen once. Time point indicated: blood at routine non-recurrence follow-up after resection. The germline V gene has CDR1 SGHNT and CDR2 YYREEE (reference sequence). The CDR3 has 17 amino acids. V lost 0 bases and J lost 1; bases outside the gene matches: 4. The sample in question was PBMCs, obtained at follow-up. The sequence was collected from a female donor with early-stage non-small cell lung cancer. The genes are TRBV5-4 and TRBJ2-5; 12 nucleotides match TRBD2. CDR3 sequence: CASSLASSGRAQETQYF. In DNA form, the CDR3 reads TGTGCCAGCAGCTTGGCGTCTAGCGGGAGGGCCCAAGAGACCCAGTACTTC.